The source of this T cell receptor beta chain is a study of neurological immune-mediated disorders. Source material was 2 million unsorted PBMCs, stored at -80 °C in RNAlater. This clonotype was seen many times. V shed 5 bases and J shed 1 base, with 8 bases lying between them. CDR1 and CDR2 (germline): LGHDT, YNNKEL (reference sequence). The CDR3 length is 13 residues. TCRdb used MiXCR to reprocess the 5' RACE reads, holding one entry per CDR3 protein. The repertoire has about 76,000 distinct CDR3 sequences, roughly a sixth of them found once; the top ten carry roughly 14%. The sequence derives from a woman between 40 and 55 years old in good health. Material: PBMCs. The V and J genes are TRBV3-1 and TRBJ1-1; D uncertain. The CDR3 DNA reads as TGTGCCAGCAGCTCAGGCCAGAACACTGAAGCTTTCTTT. Its protein product is CASSSGQNTEAFF.